Shown below are 10 T cell receptor beta chains from a single sample sequenced in a study of shared T cell receptors in the human thymus. The data were produced by immunoSEQ multiplex PCR, yet TCRdb's version contains in-frame clones alone and is incomplete. Of 500,000 to 550,000 clones listed, approximately 78% are singletons. The data also belong to a second study, concerning human thymus T cells.

Sequenced: thymocytes. The receptors shown here come from a boy less than two years old with a congenital heart defect.

This sequence joins TRBV29-1 and TRBJ2-6; D is perhaps TRBD2 (6 bases). Germline assignment: CDR1 SQVTM and CDR2 ANQGSEA. Trimming removed 6 bases from V and 4 bases from J, with 13 bases in between. The CDR3 is made up of 14 amino acids. For the CDR3, the DNA is TGCAGCGTGGGCCTAGCGACAGGGGCCAACGTCCTGACTTTC. It yields the protein CSVGLATGANVLTF.

The V and J genes are TRBV18 and TRBJ2-1; 10 nucleotides match TRBD2. Trimming at V came to 6 bases and at J to 1 base, leaving 18 bases not matched to a gene. The CDR3 runs to 20 residues. CDR1 and CDR2 (germline): KGHSH, LQKENI. The CDR3 coding sequence is TGTGCCAGCTCTCCGGGCAGGAGCGGGAGGGCCCCACCTTCCTACAATGAGCAGTTCTTC. Translated, it gives CASSPGRSGRAPPSYNEQFF.

The chain carries TRBV30 and TRBJ2-2; TRBD1 might be the D (7 bases). This CDR3 is 17 amino acids long. V was trimmed by 3 bases and J by 3 bases, leaving 20 bases between them. CDR1 GTSNPN and CDR2 SVGIG come from the germline V gene (reference sequence). The chain's CDR3 is CAWRVQGRGVYTGELFF. CDR3 nucleotides: TGTGCCTGGAGAGTACAGGGGCGCGGGGTATACACCGGGGAGCTGTTTTTT.

Worth noting for this clone: One end of the junction does not line up with germline, which may come from a read error. The gene calls are TRBV5-8 and TRBJ2-7, with D perhaps matching TRBD2 (6 bases). CDR1 is SGHTS and CDR2 is YDEGEE in the germline V gene. The CDR3 spans 17 residues. CDR3 loop: CASTLGAPGLNSYEQYF. In nucleotides, the CDR3 is TGTGCCAGCACCTTGGGTGCGCCGGGACTCAACTCCTACGAGCAGTACTTC.

The CDR3 DNA reads TGTGCCAGCAGTTACTCGCTCATGGACTGGGATGAGCAGTTCTTC. This translates into CASSYSLMDWDEQFF. The chain has TRBV6-6 and TRBJ2-1, with D possibly TRBD2 on 5 matching bases. V dropped 0 bases and J dropped 8 bases, with 14 bases sitting between them. CDR3 size: 15 residues. CDR1 is MNHNY and CDR2 is SVGAGI in the germline V gene (reference sequence).

The rearrangement uses TRBV9 and TRBJ1-2; 8 nucleotides agree with TRBD1. Germline V lookup: CDR1 SGDLS, CDR2 YYNGEE. The V and J ends lost 3 bases and 3 bases, in that order; junction bases with no gene match: 4. This CDR3 is 14 amino acids long. The CDR3 loop is CASSGRTGHYGYTF. The CDR3 DNA reads TGTGCCAGCAGCGGCCGGACAGGGCACTATGGCTACACCTTC.

In the case of this clone: A junction end diverges from the germline sequence, so it may reflect a read error. This rearrangement joins TRBV20-1 to TRBJ2-7, with D possibly matching TRBD2 (6 bases). The CDR3 is made up of 10 amino acids. Germline assignment: CDR1 DFQATT and CDR2 SNEGSKA (reference sequence). CDR3 sequence (DNA): TGCAGTGCTAAAGGAGGGACCCACCGGTTC. Residues: CSAKGGTHRF.

This chain uses TRBV6-5 with TRBJ1-1; D gene ambiguous. The germline V gene encodes CDR1 MNHEY and CDR2 SVGAGI. V lost 0 bases, J lost 0 bases, and 5 bases lay in between. This CDR3 is built from 14 residues. CDR3 loop: CASSYSPLNTEAFF. DNA for the CDR3: TGTGCCAGCAGTTACTCTCCGTTGAACACTGAAGCTTTCTTT.

This sequence joins TRBV4-2 and TRBJ2-7; 12 bases align to TRBD2. This CDR3 has 16 amino acids. The trim removed 4 bases at V and 3 bases at J, leaving 7 bases unmatched. Per germline, CDR1 LGHNA and CDR2 YNFKEQ. Written as DNA, the CDR3 is TGTGCCAGCAGCCGAACCCCACTAGCGGGAGGCTACGAGCAGTACTTC. Translation gives CASSRTPLAGGYEQYF.

This clone was observed a few times. This sequence joins TRBV5-1 and TRBJ1-1, with a weak D call TRBD1 (5 bases). There are 14 residues in the CDR3. Germline CDR1 reads SGHRS; CDR2 reads YFSETQ. The V and J ends lost 0 bases and 0 bases respectively, with 6 bases between them. This CDR3 is CASSLGGLNTEAFF. Here the CDR3 DNA reads TGCGCCAGCAGCTTGGGGGGCTTGAACACTGAAGCTTTCTTT.